Below are 14 T cell receptor beta chains sequenced from a single sample in a study of T cells in Graves' hyperthyroidism and ophthalmopathy (dated by TCRdb to between 2018 and 2021). The library came from multiplex PCR. TCRdb shows the sequencer as Illumina HiSeq 2000. Amplification of TCR beta CDR3 regions was carried out from RNA transcripts. The first round of RT-PCR for the TCR CDR3 was performed with the HTBI primer set and the Qiagen OneStep RT-PCR kit. In-frame beta chains were kept once TCRdb had trimmed the public reads at Q25 with fastp and called clones with MiXCR. Records with the same CDR3 protein are collapsed into one entry carrying the most frequent genes and DNA. The sample yields about 640,000 distinct CDR3 sequences; less than 25% were counted once. The ten top clones hold about 34% of the sample. The source material was blood. The receptors originated from a man younger than 45 with Graves' ophthalmopathy.

J is TRBJ2-7 and V is TRBV5-1, with 12 bases fitting TRBD1. The CDR3 is made up of 14 amino acids. With 7 bases clipped from V and 3 bases from J, the junction kept 5 bases outside the gene matches. In germline, CDR1 is SGHRS, CDR2 YFSETQ. CDR3 protein: CASSGTGGVYEQYF. Here the CDR3 DNA reads TGCGCCAGCTCCGGGACAGGGGGCGTCTACGAGCAGTACTTC.

This clonotype was seen a few times. The chain joins TRBV28 to TRBJ2-3, with 9 bases matching TRBD1. Losses at the gene ends were 4 bases for V and 5 bases for J; bases not matched to a gene: 7. CDR1 MDHEN and CDR2 SYDVKM come from the germline V gene. CDR3 size: 15 residues. The CDR3 DNA is TGTGCCAGCAGTTCCGGAGGACAGGGGTTAGATACGCAGTATTTT. This translates into CASSSGGQGLDTQYF.

In this sample, this clonotype turned up many times. The chain couples TRBV15 to TRBJ1-1; D remains ambiguous. The V gene lost 1 base and the J gene lost 1 base, with 4 bases spanning the gap. This CDR3 spans 13 amino acids. Looked up from germline, CDR1 is LNHNV and CDR2 is YYDKDF (reference sequence). The CDR3 reads CATSRGGNTEAFF. CDR3 nucleotides: TGTGCCACCAGCAGAGGGGGGAACACTGAAGCTTTCTTT. The full variable domain, its missing parts supplied by reference TRBV15 and TRBJ1-1, is DAMVIQNPRYQVTQFGKPVTLSCSQTLNHNVMYWYQQKSSQAPKLLFHYYDKDFNNEADTPDNFQSRRPNTSFCFLDIRSPGLGDTAMYLCATSRGGNTEAFFGQGTRLTVV.

The chain has TRBV30 and TRBJ2-3; weak D call: TRBD2 (5 bases). Trimming removed 7 bases from V and 2 bases from J, with 10 bases in between. This CDR3 is built from 12 residues. Germline CDR1 and CDR2: GTSNPN and SVGIG (reference sequence). CDR3 DNA sequence: TGTGCCTTAAAGCGGCTCACAGATACGCAGTATTTT. It encodes CALKRLTDTQYF.

With respect to this clonotype: Given a much more abundant clone one base away, this may be a read error. This chain connects TRBV11-2 to TRBJ2-5; 7 bases are a match to TRBD2. CDR1 and CDR2 (germline): SGHAT, FQNNGV. Losses at the gene ends were 3 bases for V and 5 bases for J; bases not matched to a gene: 6. The CDR3 consists of 14 residues. The CDR3 is CASSFVAGAETQYF. CDR3 nucleotide sequence: TGTGCCAGCAGCTTCGTGGCGGGAGCTGAGACCCAGTACTTC.

In its sample, this clonotype was seen many times. This chain uses TRBV2 with TRBJ1-5, with a weak D call TRBD1 (5 bases). The CDR3 spans 15 residues. CDR1 and CDR2 (germline): SNHLY, FYNNEI. V was clipped by 4 bases and J by 0 bases, with 10 bases between them. CDR3 DNA sequence: TGTGCCAGCAGTGTTGGGGCTTATAGCAATCAGCCCCAGCATTTT. It codes for CASSVGAYSNQPQHF.

The chain combines TRBV6-1 with TRBJ2-4; D perhaps matches TRBD2 (5 bases). The ends were cut back, 6 bases at V and 0 bases at J, with 12 bases in the middle. This CDR3 has 15 amino acids. CDR1 and CDR2 from the germline V gene are MNHNS and SASEGT. CDR3 coding DNA: TGTGCCAGCAGCCCCGGGGTCCTAGCCAAAAACATTCAGTACTTC. Amino acids: CASSPGVLAKNIQYF.

This clonotype appeared a few times. V is TRBV19 and J is TRBJ1-1; TRBD1 matches at 7 bases. The length of the CDR3 is 15 residues. V lost 3 bases to trimming and J lost 4 bases; unmatched junction nucleotides: 8. Germline V gene sequence: CDR1 LNHDA, CDR2 SQIVND (reference sequence). The CDR3 is CASSIGTGAFTEAFF. The CDR3 DNA reads as TGTGCCAGTAGTATTGGAACAGGGGCCTTCACTGAAGCTTTCTTT.

This clonotype showed up just a few times. CDR3 nucleotides: TGTGCCAGCAGTTATGGGGGGGGGCCTAATGAAAAACTGTTTTTT. Amino acid sequence: CASSYGGGPNEKLFF. The chain is built from TRBV6-5 and TRBJ1-4; tentatively, D is TRBD1 (6 bases). The ends were cut back, 3 bases at V and 3 bases at J, with 11 bases in the middle. Germline V gene sequence: CDR1 MNHEY, CDR2 SVGAGI. The CDR3 consists of 15 residues.

J is TRBJ2-5 and V is TRBV10-3; D ambiguous. The V end was cut by 3 bases, the J end by 1 base, with 6 bases between. The length of the CDR3 is 13 residues. The germline CDR1 and CDR2 sequences are ENHRY and SYGVKD. CDR3 bases: TGTGCCATCAGTGAAGCTCCCCAAGAGACCCAGTACTTC. It yields the protein CAISEAPQETQYF.

This clonotype was observed a few times. V is TRBV5-1 and J is TRBJ1-3; 9 bases match TRBD1. Germline CDR1 SGHRS, CDR2 YFSETQ. After removal of 4 bases from V and 0 bases from J, the junction contained 5 bases not matched to a gene. This CDR3 is built from 16 residues. CDR3 sequence: CASSMSGQGSGNTIYF. The CDR3 region has the DNA TGCGCCAGCAGCATGTCGGGACAGGGCTCTGGAAACACCATATATTTT.

This clonotype appeared a few times. The genes are TRBV5-1 and TRBJ2-7, with 7 bases aligning to TRBD2. In germline, CDR1 is SGHRS, CDR2 YFSETQ. J gave up 6 bases and V 2 bases, and 11 bases lay outside the gene matches. This CDR3 region has 15 residues. As DNA, the CDR3 is TGCGCCAGCAGCTTTCCCCTCACCGGGACTACCGAGCAGTACTTC. Translation: CASSFPLTGTTEQYF.

This clonotype was detected many times. This chain connects TRBV7-2 to TRBJ2-7, with 9 bases matching TRBD1. The CDR3 is 15 residues long. V lost 1 base to trimming and J lost 2 bases; unmatched junction nucleotides: 3. Germline-derived CDR1 and CDR2 are SGHTA and FQGNSA. CDR3 in DNA: TGTGCCAGCAGCTTAGTAACAGGGGGCACCTACGAGCAGTACTTC. Protein: CASSLVTGGTYEQYF.

The table lists this clonotype with many counts. This chain links TRBV12-3 or TRBV12-4 with TRBJ1-2, with 9 bases matching TRBD1. This CDR3 comprises 14 residues. With V trimmed by 5 bases and J by 8 bases, 9 bases remained unmatched. For the CDR3, the DNA is TGTGCCAGCAGTCGACAGGGGGGGAGCTACGGCTACACCTTC. Amino acids: CASSRQGGSYGYTF.